This TCR beta chain was recovered during a study of T cell changes during pregnancy in multiple sclerosis (dated by TCRdb to between 2018 and 2021). A note on the overall study: The study looked at changes in the T cell repertoire across pregnancy in women with multiple sclerosis.

The library was obtained by the immunoSEQ multiplex PCR assay. TCRdb obtained this table from immuneACCESS and retained in-frame rearrangements with V and J assigned. These tables miss some clones; where compared with another copy, unresolved V genes account for less than half of the shortfall, and the remainder is unexplained. The table for this sample lists 40,000 to 55,000 clones; about nine tenths of them were counted only once. Approximately 1.5% of the sample comes from the top ten. Trimming costs V 3 bases and J 4 bases, and their ends lie 13 bases apart. Counted from cysteine to phenylalanine, this CDR3 has 13 amino acids. Only the CDR3 DNA is retained, 39 bases long and in frame from the first base. Taken from the germline V gene, the CDR1 and CDR2 loops are SQVTM and ANQGSEA. A remark on this clone: Its antigen is not yet known. No base quality information exists; no much larger clone differs at one position.

The receptor was isolated from a female donor in good health, enrolled as a control in a pregnancy study. The specimen comprised peripheral blood, sampled in the first trimester of pregnancy. The receptor chain draws on TRBV29-1 and TRBJ2-7; the D gene is perhaps TRBD2, from 6 matching bases. At the DNA level, the sequence is TGCAGCGTTGAGACGGGAGTAGCGTACGAGCAGTACTTC. Its translation is CSVETGVAYEQYF.